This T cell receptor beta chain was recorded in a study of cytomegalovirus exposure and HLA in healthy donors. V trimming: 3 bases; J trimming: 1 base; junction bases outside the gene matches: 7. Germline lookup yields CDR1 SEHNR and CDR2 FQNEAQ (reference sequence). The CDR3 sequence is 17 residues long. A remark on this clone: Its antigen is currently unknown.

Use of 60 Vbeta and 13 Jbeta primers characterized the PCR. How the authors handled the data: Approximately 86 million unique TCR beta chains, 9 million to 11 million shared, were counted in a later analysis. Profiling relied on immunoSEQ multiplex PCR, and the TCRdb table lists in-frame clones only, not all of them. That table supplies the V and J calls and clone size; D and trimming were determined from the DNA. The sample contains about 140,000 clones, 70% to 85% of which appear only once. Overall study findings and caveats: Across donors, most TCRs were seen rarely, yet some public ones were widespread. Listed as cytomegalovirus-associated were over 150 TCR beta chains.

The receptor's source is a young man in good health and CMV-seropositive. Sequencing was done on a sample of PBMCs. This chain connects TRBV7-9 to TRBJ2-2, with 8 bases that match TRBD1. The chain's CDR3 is CASSFTGTGENTGELFF. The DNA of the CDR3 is TGTGCCAGCAGCTTCACCGGGACAGGAGAGAACACCGGGGAGCTGTTTTTT.